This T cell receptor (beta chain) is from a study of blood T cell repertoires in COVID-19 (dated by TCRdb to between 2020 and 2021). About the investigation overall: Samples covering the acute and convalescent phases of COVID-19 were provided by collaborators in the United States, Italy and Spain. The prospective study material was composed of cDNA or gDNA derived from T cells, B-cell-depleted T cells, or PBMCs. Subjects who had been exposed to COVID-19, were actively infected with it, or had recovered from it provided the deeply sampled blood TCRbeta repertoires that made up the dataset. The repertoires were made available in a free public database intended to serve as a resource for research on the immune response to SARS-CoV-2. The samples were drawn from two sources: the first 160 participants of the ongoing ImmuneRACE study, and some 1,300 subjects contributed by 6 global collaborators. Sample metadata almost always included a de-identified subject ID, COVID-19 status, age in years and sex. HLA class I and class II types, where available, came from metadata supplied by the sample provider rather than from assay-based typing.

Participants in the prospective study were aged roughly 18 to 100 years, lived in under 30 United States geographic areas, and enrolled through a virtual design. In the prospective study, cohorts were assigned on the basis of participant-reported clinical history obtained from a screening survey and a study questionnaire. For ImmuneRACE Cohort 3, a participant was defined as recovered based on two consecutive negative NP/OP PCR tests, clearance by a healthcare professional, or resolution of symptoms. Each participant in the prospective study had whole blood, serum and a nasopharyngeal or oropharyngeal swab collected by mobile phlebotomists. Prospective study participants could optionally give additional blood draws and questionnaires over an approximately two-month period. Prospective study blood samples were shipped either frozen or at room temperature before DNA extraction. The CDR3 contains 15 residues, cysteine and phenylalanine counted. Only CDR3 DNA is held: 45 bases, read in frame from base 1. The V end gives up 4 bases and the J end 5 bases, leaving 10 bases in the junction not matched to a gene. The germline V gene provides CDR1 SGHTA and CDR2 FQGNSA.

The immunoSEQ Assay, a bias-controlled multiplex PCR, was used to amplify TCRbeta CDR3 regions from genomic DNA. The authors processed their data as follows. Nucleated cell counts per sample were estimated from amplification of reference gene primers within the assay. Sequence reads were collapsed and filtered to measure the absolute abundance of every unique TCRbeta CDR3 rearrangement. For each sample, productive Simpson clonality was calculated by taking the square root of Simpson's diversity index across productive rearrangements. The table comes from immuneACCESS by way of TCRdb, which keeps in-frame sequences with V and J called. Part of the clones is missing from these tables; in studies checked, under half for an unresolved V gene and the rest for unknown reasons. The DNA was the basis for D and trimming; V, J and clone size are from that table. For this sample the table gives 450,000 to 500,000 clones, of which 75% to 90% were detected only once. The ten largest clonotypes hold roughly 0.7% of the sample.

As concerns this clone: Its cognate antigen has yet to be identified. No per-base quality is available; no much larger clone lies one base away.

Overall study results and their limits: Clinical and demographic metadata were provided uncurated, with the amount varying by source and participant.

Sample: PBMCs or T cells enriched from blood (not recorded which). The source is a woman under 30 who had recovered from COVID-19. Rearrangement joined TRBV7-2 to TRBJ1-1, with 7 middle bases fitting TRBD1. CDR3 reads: CASSWRGQQGTEAFF. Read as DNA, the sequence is TGTGCCAGCAGCTGGAGGGGCCAACAGGGGACTGAAGCTTTCTTT.